This T cell receptor (beta chain) was recovered during a study of technical replicates of blood from a handful of donors. Sequencing was performed with immunoSEQ multiplex PCR; in TCRdb, only in-frame clones are kept and a portion is missing. The sample shows tens of thousands of clones, about 98% of them seen only once. This CDR3 contains 13 residues. Per the germline V gene, CDR1 is SGHDN and CDR2 is FVKESK. Trimming cost V 4 bases and J 5 bases, with 9 bases left between them. The clonotype was recovered from a human donor in good health. Sequencing was done on a sample of T cells isolated from PBMCs. This sequence joins TRBV14 and TRBJ1-5, with a tentative D call TRBD1 (6 bases). The CDR3 sequence: CASSLYRDQPQHF. The CDR3 bases are TGTGCCAGCAGCCTGTACAGGGATCAGCCCCAGCATTTT.